This TCR beta chain originates from a study of OX40 agonist ivuxolimab in advanced cancers. Method: immunoSEQ multiplex PCR; TCRdb's copy keeps in-frame clones and lacks some. The table records some 75,000 clones, 70% to 90% of them present only once. The sequence came from an adult with an advanced solid tumor such as melanoma, head and neck, liver or kidney cancer. Sequences were derived from CD4+ or CD8+ T cells sorted from blood, sampled in a trial of the OX40 agonist ivuxolimab.

The CDR3 protein is CASSFPTGVHTDTQYF. DNA of the CDR3: TGTGCCAGCAGCTTTCCGACAGGGGTCCACACAGATACGCAGTATTTT. The chain employs TRBV5-6 and TRBJ2-3; 8 bases map to TRBD1. Germline CDR1 SGHDT, CDR2 YYEEEE. The CDR3 extends over 16 amino acids. After removal of 2 bases from V and 2 bases from J, the junction contained 7 bases not matched to a gene.